This record covers a single T cell receptor (beta chain). Antigen unknown. Generated by immunoSEQ multiplex PCR, the TCRdb table keeps only in-frame clones and is missing some. Found here are fewer than 1.6 million clones, 98% to 99% of them singletons; the top ten hold 0.36%. Germline CDR1 is SGHKS and CDR2 is YYEKEE (reference sequence). Trimming cost V 5 bases and J 0 bases, with 12 bases left between them. CDR3 size: 15 residues. This specimen comes from a study of shared clonotypes between healthy human individuals. In the study overall: Plates per donor: three CD4 naive, three CD4 memory, two CD8 naive, one CD8 memory. Regarding the study as a whole: Blood alone was sampled, and tissue repertoires likely differ.

The chain combines TRBV5-5 with TRBJ2-1; D possibly corresponds to TRBD2 (5 bases). The sequence came from a young man in good health. Source material: naive CD4+ T cells sorted from blood. Subset: CD45RA+ positively selected. The CDR3 DNA reads as TGTGCCAGCAGTTTGTGGGAGAGCTCCTACAATGAGCAGTTCTTC. As protein: CASSLWESSYNEQFF.